A selection of T cell receptor beta chains follows, all from one sample in a study of cytomegalovirus exposure and HLA in healthy donors. Clones were sequenced by immunoSEQ multiplex PCR, and TCRdb holds only the in-frame ones, with some missing. The data contain roughly 70,000 clones, about 81% of them singletons. The sequenced material came from PBMCs. These receptors were collected from a man aged 70-80 years in good health and CMV-seronegative. CDR3s include the opening cysteine and the closing phenylalanine or tryptophan. D genes are given only for firm matches. Expanded clones get a size class; other rows say once, few or many, or leave the size out.

TRBD1	.	TRBV6-6	TRBJ2-7	CASSNGQGPYEQYF	TGTGCCAGCAGCAACGGACAGGGACCCTACGAGCAGTACTTC
.	.	TRBV18	TRBJ1-5	CASSPVPLYSNQPQHF	TGTGCCAGCTCACCGGTACCACTTTATAGCAATCAGCCCCAGCATTTT
TRBD1	.	TRBV19	TRBJ2-3	CASSFRTGTGADTQYF	TGTGCCAGTAGTTTCAGGACAGGGACGGGGGCAGATACGCAGTATTTT
TRBD1	.	TRBV6-4	TRBJ2-3	CASSAGQGASDTQYF	TGTGCCAGCAGTGCGGGACAGGGGGCCTCAGATACGCAGTATTTT
TRBD1	.	TRBV5-1	TRBJ1-2	CASSLGQGDFYGYTF	TGCGCCAGCAGCTTGGGACAGGGGGACTTCTATGGCTACACCTTC
TRBD1	.	TRBV6-1	TRBJ1-5	CASSATGTGLGRPQHF	TGTGCCAGCAGTGCCACCGGGACAGGGCTCGGTCGGCCCCAGCATTTT
TRBD2	.	TRBV10-1	TRBJ2-1	CASSDGAGEGGQFF	TGCGCCAGCAGTGATGGGGCGGGAGAGGGCGGGCAGTTCTTC
TRBD2	few	TRBV4-2	TRBJ2-7	CASSPGLAGKIAYEQYF	TGTGCCAGCAGCCCTGGACTAGCGGGGAAAATAGCCTACGAGCAGTACTTC
.	.	TRBV7-6	TRBJ2-2	CASSLDARVATGELFF	TGTGCCAGCAGCTTAGATGCCAGGGTGGCCACCGGGGAGCTGTTTTTT
TRBD2	.	TRBV7-9	TRBJ2-7	CASSLVRGGFTYEQYF	TGTGCCAGCAGCTTGGTTAGGGGAGGGTTCACCTACGAGCAGTACTTC
TRBD2	.	TRBV19	TRBJ2-1	CASGGLAGGNEQFF	TGTGCCAGTGGAGGACTAGCGGGAGGAAATGAGCAGTTCTTC
.	.	TRBV27	TRBJ1-2	CASSLSWRGLDGYTF	TGTGCCAGCAGTTTATCGTGGCGGGGCCTGGATGGCTACACCTTC
.	few	TRBV4-1	TRBJ1-2	CASSQDPGDYGYTF	TGCGCCAGCAGCCAAGATCCAGGGGACTATGGCTACACCTTC
.	few	TRBV21-1	TRBJ2-7	CASVEGIPYEQYF	TGTGCCAGCGTTGAGGGAATTCCCTACGAGCAGTACTTC
.	.	TRBV15	TRBJ1-2	CATSRDAVYGYTF	TGTGCCACCAGCAGAGACGCGGTCTATGGCTACACCTTC
.	once	TRBV7-9	TRBJ1-1	CASSLMSGNTEAFF	TGTGCCAGCAGCTTAATGAGTGGGAACACTGAAGCTTTCTTT